This TCR beta chain was identified in a study of identical twins. This clonotype was detected many times. MiXCR, applied by TCRdb to the 5' RACE reads, yields one record per CDR3 protein. The sample has 550,000 to 800,000 distinct CDR3 sequences, around 7.5% seen once. These records were also assigned to another study, of yellow fever vaccine responses in identical twins.

The origin of this receptor is a woman younger than 35 in good health. The sequenced sample consisted of PBMCs.

The CDR3 sequence is CASSASDSGANVLTF. CDR3 nucleotide sequence: TGCGCCAGCAGTGCCAGTGACTCTGGGGCCAACGTCCTGACTTTC. The V and J genes are TRBV10-2 and TRBJ2-6; D is uncertain. CDR3 length: 15 residues. V shed 4 bases and J shed 0 bases, with 7 bases lying between them. Looked up from germline, CDR1 is WSHSY and CDR2 is SAAADI.